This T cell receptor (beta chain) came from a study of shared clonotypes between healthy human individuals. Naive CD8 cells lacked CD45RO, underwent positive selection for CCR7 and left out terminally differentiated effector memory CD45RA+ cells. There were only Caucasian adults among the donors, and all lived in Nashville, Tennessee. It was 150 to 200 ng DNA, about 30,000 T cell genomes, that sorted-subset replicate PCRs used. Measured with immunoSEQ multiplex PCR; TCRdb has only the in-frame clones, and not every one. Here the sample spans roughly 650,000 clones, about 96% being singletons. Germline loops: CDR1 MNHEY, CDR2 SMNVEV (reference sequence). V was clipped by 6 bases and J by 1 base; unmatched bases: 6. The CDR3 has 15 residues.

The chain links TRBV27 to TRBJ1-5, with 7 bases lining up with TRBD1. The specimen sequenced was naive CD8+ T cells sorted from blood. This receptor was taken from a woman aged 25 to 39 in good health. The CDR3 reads CASSPQGFSNQPQHF. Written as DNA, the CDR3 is TGTGCCAGCAGCCCACAGGGGTTCAGCAATCAGCCCCAGCATTTT.